Shown below are 14 T cell receptor beta chains from a single sample sequenced in a study of T cell repertoires in cytomegalovirus infection. These receptors have no identified antigens. From the reads, TCRdb called clonotypes with MiXCR, one entry per CDR3 protein. The data contain 550,000 to 700,000 distinct CDR3 sequences, 40% of them singletons. The material was cultured PBMCs, obtained from culture after CMV antigen stimulation. The source of these receptors is a human donor in good health (CMV status not recorded). Some clones in this sample may be carry-over from other donors' samples.

CDR3 coding DNA: TGTGCCAGCAGTTTTGGGTTTCAGCCCCAGCATTTT. It is translated as CASSFGFQPQHF. The chain uses TRBV12-3 or TRBV12-4 and TRBJ1-5; D uncertain. Deletions cut 3 bases from V and 6 bases from J, with 6 bases between. The CDR3 consists of 12 residues.

The chain joins TRBV28 to TRBJ1-2; D uncertain. The germline CDR1 and CDR2 sequences are MDHEN and SYDVKM. The CDR3 contains 12 residues. V was shortened by 3 bases and J by 4 bases, with 6 bases between the two germline ends. CDR3 coding DNA: TGTGCCAGCAGTTTGTCCCTCTATGGCTACACCTTC. Amino acids: CASSLSLYGYTF.

The CDR3 sequence: CASSRRRIVYEQYF. The CDR3 DNA is TGTGCCAGCAGCCGCCGACGGATTGTCTACGAGCAGTACTTC. The chain uses TRBV7-6 and TRBJ2-7, with no clear D. Trimming cost V 5 bases and J 3 bases, with 14 bases left between them. The germline CDR1 and CDR2 sequences are SGHVS and FNYEAQ. The length of the CDR3 is 14 residues.

This clonotype was observed a handful of times. The chain recombines TRBV7-6 with TRBJ2-3, with D possibly being TRBD1 (6 bases). CDR1 and CDR2 from the germline V gene are SGHVS and FNYEAQ. The length of the CDR3 is 14 residues. V was trimmed by 6 bases and J by 0 bases, leaving 10 bases between them. CDR3 in amino acids: CASRKGHSTDTQYF. The DNA for the CDR3 is TGTGCCAGCAGGAAGGGACACAGCACAGATACGCAGTATTTT.

The sample holds a few counts of this clonotype. V is TRBV6-1 and J is TRBJ1-1; D not certain. Germline V lookup: CDR1 MNHNS, CDR2 SASEGT. V lost 1 base and J 7 bases, leaving 7 bases between the germline ends. The CDR3 runs 12 residues. CDR3 amino acids: CASSEVENEAFF. As DNA, the CDR3 is TGTGCCAGCAGTGAAGTTGAAAATGAAGCTTTCTTT.

The chain uses TRBV4-1 and TRBJ1-1, with D unresolved. V was clipped by 2 bases and J by 1 base, with 17 bases between them. The length of the CDR3 is 17 residues. Germline V gene lookup returns CDR1 MGHRA and CDR2 YSYEKL. DNA for the CDR3: TGCGCCAGCAGCCAATTCTGGGCCAGACAATCGAACACTGAAGCTTTCTTT. Residues: CASSQFWARQSNTEAFF.

This clonotype was counted between two and nine times. The chain joins TRBV7-9 to TRBJ2-1; TRBD1 matches 7 bases. The CDR3 covers 13 residues. The V gene end was trimmed by 5 bases and the J gene end by 5 bases; junction bases not matched to a gene: 3. Looked up from germline, CDR1 is SEHNR and CDR2 is FQNEAQ (reference sequence). The CDR3 sequence: CASSRGQDNEQFF. CDR3 DNA sequence: TGTGCCAGCAGCCGTGGACAGGACAATGAGCAGTTCTTC.

This clonotype was found a few times. The V and J genes are TRBV7-2 and TRBJ1-1; D remains unclear. This CDR3 is built from 14 residues. V shed 2 bases and J shed 4 bases, with 11 bases lying between them. Germline V lookup: CDR1 SGHTA, CDR2 FQGNSA. The CDR3 DNA sequence: TGTGCCAGCAGCTTAAAGCATTTCGGCACTGAAGCTTTCTTT. Protein: CASSLKHFGTEAFF.

V is TRBV20-1 and J is TRBJ2-5; D unresolved. Germline values: CDR1 DFQATT, CDR2 SNEGSKA (reference sequence). The CDR3 has 12 residues. Trimming took off 3 bases at V and 2 bases at J, with 7 bases between the two ends. Here the CDR3 DNA reads TGCAGTGCTAGTGCAGTACAAGAGACCCAGTACTTC. Amino acid sequence: CSASAVQETQYF.

The chain is built from TRBV18 and TRBJ2-4; 7 bases are shared with TRBD1. The V and J ends lost 0 bases and 8 bases, in that order; junction bases with no gene match: 13. Germline V CDR1 and CDR2: KGHSH, LQKENI. This CDR3 spans 17 amino acids. The CDR3 nucleotides are TGTGCCAGCTCACCACCTATTCCCAAAACAGGGGCGGACATTCAGTACTTC. Its protein is CASSPPIPKTGADIQYF.

This clonotype occurred a few times. The chain is built from TRBV20-1 and TRBJ2-5; 8 nucleotides agree with TRBD1. The germline gives CDR1 DFQATT, CDR2 SNEGSKA (reference sequence). J was trimmed by 1 base and V by 2 bases; bases with no gene match: 0. This CDR3 is 13 amino acids long. The CDR3 reads CSARQGAQETQYF. For the CDR3, the DNA is TGCAGTGCTAGACAGGGGGCCCAAGAGACCCAGTACTTC.

This clonotype was detected a few times. The CDR3 sequence is CASSLGLTGGSQTQYF. CDR3 nucleotide sequence: TGTGCCAGCAGCTTAGGGCTGACAGGGGGCTCTCAGACCCAGTACTTC. J is TRBJ2-5 and V is TRBV7-8; 10 bases map to TRBD1. Germline loops: CDR1 SGHVS, CDR2 FQNEAQ. The CDR3 extends over 16 amino acids. V was clipped by 1 base and J by 6 bases; unmatched bases: 8.

V and J are TRBV7-2 and TRBJ2-5, with D possibly being TRBD2 (5 bases). V was pared by 2 bases and J by 6 bases, with 10 bases between. Germline V gives CDR1 SGHTA, CDR2 FQGNSA. The CDR3 loop spans 13 amino acids. CDR3 sequence reads: CASSLNGVQTQYF. CDR3 nucleotide sequence: TGTGCCAGCAGCTTAAACGGGGTGCAGACCCAGTACTTC.

The chain links TRBV20-1 to TRBJ2-7; 7 bases map to TRBD2. The CDR3 sequence is 15 residues long. The V gene end was trimmed by 1 base and the J gene end by 1 base; junction bases not matched to a gene: 7. Germline CDR1 DFQATT, CDR2 SNEGSKA (reference sequence). The CDR3, as DNA: TGCAGTGCTAGAGTTCGCGGGAGTGCTTCCTACGAGCAGTACTTC. Encoded protein: CSARVRGSASYEQYF.